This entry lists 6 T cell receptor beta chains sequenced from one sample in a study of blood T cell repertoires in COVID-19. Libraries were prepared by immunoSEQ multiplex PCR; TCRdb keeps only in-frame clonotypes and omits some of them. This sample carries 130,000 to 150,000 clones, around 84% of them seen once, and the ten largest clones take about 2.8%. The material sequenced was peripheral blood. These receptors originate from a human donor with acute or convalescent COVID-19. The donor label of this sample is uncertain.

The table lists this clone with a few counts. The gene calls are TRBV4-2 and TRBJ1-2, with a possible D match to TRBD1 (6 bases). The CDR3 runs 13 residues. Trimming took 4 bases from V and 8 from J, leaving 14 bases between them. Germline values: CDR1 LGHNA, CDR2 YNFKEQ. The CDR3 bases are TGTGCCAGCAGCCTTGAAGGGGGTGAAGGCTACACCTTC. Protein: CASSLEGGEGYTF.

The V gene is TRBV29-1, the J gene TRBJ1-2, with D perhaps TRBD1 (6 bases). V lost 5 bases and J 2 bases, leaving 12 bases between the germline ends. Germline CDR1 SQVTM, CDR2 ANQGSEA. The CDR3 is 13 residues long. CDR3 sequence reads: CSVFGGQNYGYTF. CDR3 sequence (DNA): TGCAGCGTTTTCGGGGGGCAGAACTATGGCTACACCTTC.

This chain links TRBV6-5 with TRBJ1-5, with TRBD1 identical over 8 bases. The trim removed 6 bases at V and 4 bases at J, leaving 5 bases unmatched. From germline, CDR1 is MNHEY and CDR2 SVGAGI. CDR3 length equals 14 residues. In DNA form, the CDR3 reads TGTGCCAGCAGCCCGGGACAGGTTAATCAGCCCCAGCATTTT. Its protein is CASSPGQVNQPQHF.

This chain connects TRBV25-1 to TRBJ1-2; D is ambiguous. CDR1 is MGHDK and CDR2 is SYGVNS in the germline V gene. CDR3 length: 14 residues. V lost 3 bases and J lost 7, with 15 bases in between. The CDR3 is CASSDPGGSGGYTF. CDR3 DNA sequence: TGTGCCAGCAGTGACCCGGGAGGCTCGGGTGGCTACACCTTC.

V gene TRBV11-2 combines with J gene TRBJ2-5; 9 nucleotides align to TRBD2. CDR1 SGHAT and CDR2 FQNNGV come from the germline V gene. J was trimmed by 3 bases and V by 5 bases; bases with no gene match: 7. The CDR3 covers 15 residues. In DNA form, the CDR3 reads TGTGCCAGCAGCCGAGGGACTAGCAGGGAAGAGACCCAGTACTTC. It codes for CASSRGTSREETQYF.

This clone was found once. The chain's CDR3 is CASSPGQGRAGANVLTF. DNA for the CDR3: TGTGCCAGCAGTCCAGGTCAGGGTAGAGCGGGGGCCAACGTCCTGACTTTC. The rearrangement joins TRBV27 to TRBJ2-6; D perhaps matches TRBD1 (5 bases). Germline V gene data show CDR1 as MNHEY and CDR2 as SMNVEV (reference sequence). V was pared by 5 bases and J by 4 bases, with 18 bases between. This CDR3 spans 17 amino acids.